A single sample is the source of the 5 T cell receptor beta chains below, sequenced in a study of OX40 agonist ivuxolimab in advanced cancers. Sequenced by immunoSEQ multiplex PCR; TCRdb stores in-frame clones only, minus some. The sample gives 60,000 or so clones, about nine tenths of which show up once; 4.5% to 5.5% is in the top ten. The sample in question was CD4+ or CD8+ T cells sorted from blood, obtained in a trial of the OX40 agonist ivuxolimab. These receptors all come from an adult with an advanced solid tumor such as melanoma, head and neck, liver or kidney cancer.

V is TRBV11-3 and J is TRBJ2-7, with D possibly matching TRBD1 (5 bases). The length of the CDR3 is 15 residues. Trimming pared 3 bases from V and 0 bases from J, leaving 12 bases between. Germline CDR1 is SGHNT and CDR2 is YENEEA. The CDR3 DNA follows: TGTGCCAGCAGCTTGAGGAAGGGGATCTCCTACGAGCAGTACTTC. This encodes CASSLRKGISYEQYF. Combining the CDR3 with reference TRBV11-3 and TRBJ2-7 gives the whole variable domain EAGVVQSPRYKIIEKKQPVAFWCNPISGHNTLYWYLQNLGQGPELLIRYENEEAVDDSQLPKDRFSAERLKGVDSTLKIQPAELGDSAVYLCASSLRKGISYEQYFGPGTRLTVT.

V gene TRBV27 combines with J gene TRBJ1-1; D not certain. CDR1 and CDR2 (germline): MNHEY, SMNVEV (reference sequence). V was pared by 6 bases and J by 5 bases, with 16 bases between. The CDR3 spans 14 residues. DNA of the CDR3: TGTGCCAGCAGAGGCCTTATCAAGGAGACTGAAGCTTTCTTT. This translates into CASRGLIKETEAFF.

This chain joins TRBV29-1 and TRBJ2-7, with 8 nucleotides matching TRBD1. CDR3 size: 12 residues. Per the germline V gene, CDR1 is SQVTM and CDR2 is ANQGSEA. With 5 bases clipped from V and 7 bases from J, the junction kept 7 bases outside the gene matches. CDR3: CSVRRGLGEQYF. The DNA for the CDR3 is TGCAGCGTTCGCAGGGGGCTGGGTGAGCAGTACTTC.

CDR3 loop: CASSRGLAGAGEQFF. The DNA for the CDR3 is TGTGCCAGCAGTCGGGGACTAGCGGGAGCGGGTGAGCAGTTCTTC. The chain recombines TRBV2 with TRBJ2-1, with 14 bases that match TRBD2. V lost 5 bases to trimming and J lost 9 bases; unmatched junction nucleotides: 6. Germline CDR1 is SNHLY and CDR2 is FYNNEI. The length of the CDR3 is 15 residues.

This clone was recorded once. The chain carries TRBV6-1 and TRBJ2-1, with 8 positions matching TRBD1. CDR1 is MNHNS and CDR2 is SASEGT in the germline V gene. This CDR3 has 15 residues. With 3 bases clipped from V and 0 bases from J, the junction kept 1 base outside the gene matches. The CDR3 here is CASSEDRDSYNEQFF. CDR3 DNA: TGTGCCAGCAGTGAGGACAGGGACTCCTACAATGAGCAGTTCTTC.